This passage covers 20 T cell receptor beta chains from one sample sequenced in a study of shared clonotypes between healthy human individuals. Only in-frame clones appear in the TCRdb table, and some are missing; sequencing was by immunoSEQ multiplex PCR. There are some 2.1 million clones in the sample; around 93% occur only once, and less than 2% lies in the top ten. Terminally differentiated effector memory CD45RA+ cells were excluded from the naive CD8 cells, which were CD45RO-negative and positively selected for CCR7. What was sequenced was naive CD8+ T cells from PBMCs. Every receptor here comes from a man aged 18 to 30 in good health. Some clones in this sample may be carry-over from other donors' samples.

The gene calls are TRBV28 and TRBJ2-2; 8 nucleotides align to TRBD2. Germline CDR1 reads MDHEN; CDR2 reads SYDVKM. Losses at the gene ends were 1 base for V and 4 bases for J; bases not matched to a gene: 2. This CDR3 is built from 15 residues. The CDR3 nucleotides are TGTGCCAGCAGTTTATACGCGGGGGGCACCGGGGAGCTGTTTTTT. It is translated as CASSLYAGGTGELFF.

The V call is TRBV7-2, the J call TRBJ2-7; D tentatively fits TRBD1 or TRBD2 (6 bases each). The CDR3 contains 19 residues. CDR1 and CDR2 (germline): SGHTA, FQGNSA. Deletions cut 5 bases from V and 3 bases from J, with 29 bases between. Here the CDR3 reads CASSPRGGETGTHSYEQYF. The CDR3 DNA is TGTGCCAGCAGCCCCAGGGGAGGCGAGACCGGGACCCACAGCTACGAGCAGTACTTC.

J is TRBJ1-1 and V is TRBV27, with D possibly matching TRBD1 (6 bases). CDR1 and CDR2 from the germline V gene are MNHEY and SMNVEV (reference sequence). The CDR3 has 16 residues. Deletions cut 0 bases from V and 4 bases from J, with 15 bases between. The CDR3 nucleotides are TGTGCCAGCAGTTTATCGTGGGGGGCGAGTAGCACTGAAGCTTTCTTT. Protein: CASSLSWGASSTEAFF.

The DNA of the CDR3 is TGTGCCAGCAGTCTACGACAGGGAGTCATGAACACTGAAGCTTTCTTT. Its translation: CASSLRQGVMNTEAFF. This rearrangement joins TRBV7-9 to TRBJ1-1, with 7 bases identical to TRBD1. The V and J ends lost 6 bases and 0 bases, in that order; junction bases with no gene match: 10. Germline V gene sequence: CDR1 SEHNR, CDR2 FQNEAQ (reference sequence). This CDR3 is built from 16 residues.

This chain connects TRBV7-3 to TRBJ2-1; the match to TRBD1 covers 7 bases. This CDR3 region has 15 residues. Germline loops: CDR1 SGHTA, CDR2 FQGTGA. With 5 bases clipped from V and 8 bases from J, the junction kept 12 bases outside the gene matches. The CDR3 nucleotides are TGTGCCAGCAGCAATACAGGGGCCAGGTTCGATGAGCAGTTCTTC. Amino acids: CASSNTGARFDEQFF.

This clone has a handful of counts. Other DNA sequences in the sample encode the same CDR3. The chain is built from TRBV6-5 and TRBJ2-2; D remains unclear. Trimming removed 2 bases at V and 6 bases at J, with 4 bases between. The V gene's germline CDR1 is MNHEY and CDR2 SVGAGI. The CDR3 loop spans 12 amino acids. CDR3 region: CASSYPSGELFF. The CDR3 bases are TGTGCCAGCAGTTACCCCTCCGGGGAGCTGTTTTTT.

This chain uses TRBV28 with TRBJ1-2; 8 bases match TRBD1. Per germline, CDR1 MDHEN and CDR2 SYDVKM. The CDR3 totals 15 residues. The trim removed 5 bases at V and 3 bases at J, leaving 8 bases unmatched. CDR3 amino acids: CASSRDRPRDYGYTF. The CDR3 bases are TGTGCCAGCAGTAGGGACAGGCCAAGAGACTATGGCTACACCTTC.

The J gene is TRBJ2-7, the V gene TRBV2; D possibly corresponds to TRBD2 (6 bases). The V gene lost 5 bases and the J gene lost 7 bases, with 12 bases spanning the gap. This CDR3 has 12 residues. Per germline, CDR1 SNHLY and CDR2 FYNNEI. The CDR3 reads CASSKTGLEQYF. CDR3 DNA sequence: TGTGCCAGCAGTAAAACGGGACTTGAGCAGTACTTC.

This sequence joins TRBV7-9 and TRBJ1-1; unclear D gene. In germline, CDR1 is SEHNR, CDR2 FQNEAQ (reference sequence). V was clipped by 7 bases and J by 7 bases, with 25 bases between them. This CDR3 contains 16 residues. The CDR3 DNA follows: TGTGCCAGCACCCCTGTCCGGGGAGGTGGGCATCGTGAAGCTTTCTTT. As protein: CASTPVRGGGHREAFF.

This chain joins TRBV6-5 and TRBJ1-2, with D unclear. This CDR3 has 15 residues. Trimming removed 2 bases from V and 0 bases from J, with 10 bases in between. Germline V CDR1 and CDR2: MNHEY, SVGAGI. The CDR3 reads CASSYLRAANYGYTF. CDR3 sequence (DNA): TGTGCCAGCAGTTACCTCCGGGCAGCTAACTATGGCTACACCTTC.

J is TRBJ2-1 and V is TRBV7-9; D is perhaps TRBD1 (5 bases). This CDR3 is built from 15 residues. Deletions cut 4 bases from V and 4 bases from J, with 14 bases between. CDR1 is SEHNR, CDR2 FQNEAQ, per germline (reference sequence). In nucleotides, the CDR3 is TGTGCCAGCAGCTCCGACTTAGGGGATTACAATGAGCAGTTCTTC. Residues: CASSSDLGDYNEQFF.

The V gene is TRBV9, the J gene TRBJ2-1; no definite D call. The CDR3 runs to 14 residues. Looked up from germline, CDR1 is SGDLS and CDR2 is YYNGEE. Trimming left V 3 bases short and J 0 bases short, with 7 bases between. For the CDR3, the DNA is TGTGCCAGCAGCGAGTGGGACTCCTACAATGAGCAGTTCTTC. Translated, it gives CASSEWDSYNEQFF.

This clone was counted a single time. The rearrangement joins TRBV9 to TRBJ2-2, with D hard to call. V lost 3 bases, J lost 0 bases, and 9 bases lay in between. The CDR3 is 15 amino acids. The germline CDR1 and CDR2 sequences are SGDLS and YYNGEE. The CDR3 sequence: CASSASGTNTGELFF. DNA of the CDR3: TGTGCCAGCAGCGCGAGTGGGACGAACACCGGGGAGCTGTTTTTT.

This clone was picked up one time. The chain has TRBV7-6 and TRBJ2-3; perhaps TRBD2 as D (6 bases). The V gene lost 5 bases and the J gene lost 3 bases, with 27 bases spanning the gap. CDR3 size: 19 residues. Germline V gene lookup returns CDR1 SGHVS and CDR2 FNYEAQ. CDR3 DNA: TGTGCCAGCAGCCCGTCGGCGGGGCGGTGGAGGTTCGGAACAGATACGCAGTATTTT. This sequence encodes CASSPSAGRWRFGTDTQYF.

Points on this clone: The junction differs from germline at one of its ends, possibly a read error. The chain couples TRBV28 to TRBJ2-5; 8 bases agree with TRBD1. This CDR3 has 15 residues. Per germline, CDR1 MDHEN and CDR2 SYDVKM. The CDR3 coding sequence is TGTGTCAGCAGTGGAGAAACAGGGGGGAATCAAATCCGGTACTTC. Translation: CVSSGETGGNQIRYF.

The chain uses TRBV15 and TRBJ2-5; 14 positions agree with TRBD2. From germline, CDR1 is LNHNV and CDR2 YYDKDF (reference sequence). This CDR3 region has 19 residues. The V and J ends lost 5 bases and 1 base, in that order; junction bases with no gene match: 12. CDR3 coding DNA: TGTGCCACCAGCGGAAGCAAGGGACTAGCGGGAGTCCTCCAAGAGACCCAGTACTTC. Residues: CATSGSKGLAGVLQETQYF.

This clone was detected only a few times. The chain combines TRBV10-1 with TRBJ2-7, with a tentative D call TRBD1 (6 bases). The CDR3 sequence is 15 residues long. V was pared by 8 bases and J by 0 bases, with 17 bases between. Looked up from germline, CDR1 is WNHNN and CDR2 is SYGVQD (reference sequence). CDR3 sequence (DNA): TGCGCCAGCGGATTCCGGGACAACAACTCCTACGAGCAGTACTTC. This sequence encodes CASGFRDNNSYEQYF.

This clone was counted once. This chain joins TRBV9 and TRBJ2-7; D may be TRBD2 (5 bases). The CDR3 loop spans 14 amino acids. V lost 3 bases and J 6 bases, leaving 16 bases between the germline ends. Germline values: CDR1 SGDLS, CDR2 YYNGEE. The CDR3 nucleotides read TGTGCCAGCAGCGCTGAGCGTGAGGGTGGCGAGCAGTACTTC. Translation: CASSAEREGGEQYF.

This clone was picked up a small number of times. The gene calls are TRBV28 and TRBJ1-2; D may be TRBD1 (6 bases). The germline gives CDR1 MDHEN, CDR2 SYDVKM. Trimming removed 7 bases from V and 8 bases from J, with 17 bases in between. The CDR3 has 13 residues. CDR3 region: CASTGEGVEGYTF. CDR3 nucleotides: TGTGCCAGCACCGGGGAGGGGGTGGAGGGCTACACCTTC.

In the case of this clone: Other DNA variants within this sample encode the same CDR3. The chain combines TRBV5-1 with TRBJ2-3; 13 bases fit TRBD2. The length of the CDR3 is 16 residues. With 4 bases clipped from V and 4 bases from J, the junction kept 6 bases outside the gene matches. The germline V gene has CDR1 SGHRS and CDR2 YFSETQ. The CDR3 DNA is TGCGCCAGCAGCCCAGGACTAGCGGGGGTTTCAGATACGCAGTATTTT. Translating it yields CASSPGLAGVSDTQYF.